Listed below are T cell receptor beta chains from one sample, sequenced in a study of shared clonotypes between healthy human individuals. Profiled with immunoSEQ multiplex PCR; TCRdb holds only in-frame clones, not every one. The table has approximately 2,300,000 clones, roughly 92% seen once; the top ten hold approximately 0.41%. The sequenced material came from naive CD4+ T cells from PBMCs. These receptor sequences come from a man aged 18 to 29 in good health. Some clones in this sample may be carry-over from other donors' samples. The CDR3 runs from the conserved cysteine through the conserved F or W. D genes are given only for firm matches. Clone size appears in some rows only: once, few, many, or a class for an expanded clone.

clone_size d_call j_call v_call cdr3_nt cdr3_aa
NA TRBD1 TRBJ1-2 TRBV28 TGTGCCAGCGGCGGGACAGGTTGGGAGGGTAACTATGGCTACACCTTC CASGGTGWEGNYGYTF
NA TRBD1 TRBJ1-1 TRBV6-1 TGTGCCAGCAGTGTCCAGGGGGCCACTGAAGCTTTCTTT CASSVQGATEAFF
NA NA TRBJ1-4 TRBV6-5 TGTGCCAGCAGTTACTCTTGGGGGGCAGAAGAAAAACTGTTTTTT CASSYSWGAEEKLFF
NA NA TRBJ1-2 TRBV7-3 TGTGCCAGCAGCCCATCCGGGATCCAGGGGCCATATGGCTACACCTTC CASSPSGIQGPYGYTF
NA TRBD2 TRBJ2-7 TRBV11-3 TGTGCCTCCCAACTAGCGGACTACTACGAGCAGTACTTC CASQLADYYEQYF
NA NA TRBJ2-5 TRBV14 TGTGCCAGCAAAGGCACAAACCAAGAGACCCAGTACTTC CASKGTNQETQYF
NA NA TRBJ2-3 TRBV2 TGTGCCAGCAGTGAAGGTGGGCAACGCGCAGATACGCAGTATTTT CASSEGGQRADTQYF
NA NA TRBJ2-7 TRBV5-1 TGCGCCAGCAGCTACGGAATGACCGGGGGCGAGCAGTACTTC CASSYGMTGGEQYF
NA NA TRBJ1-5 TRBV9 TGTGCCAGCAGCGTAGGGGGAGCTGGGCAGCCCCAGCATTTT CASSVGGAGQPQHF
once NA TRBJ2-4 TRBV28 TGTGCCAGCAGTGTAGGACAGAAGGCCTACTTC CASSVGQKAYF
NA TRBD1 TRBJ1-3 TRBV2 TGTGCCAGCAGCGATGACAGGGTTCGGGGAAACACCATATATTTT CASSDDRVRGNTIYF
NA TRBD1 TRBJ1-1 TRBV11-2 TGTGCCAGCAGCTTAGGGACAGGGCCCGAAGCTTTCTTT CASSLGTGPEAFF
NA NA TRBJ2-6 TRBV11-2 TGTGCCAGCAGACACTATCGGGGGATTGGGGCCAACGTCCTGACTTTC CASRHYRGIGANVLTF
NA TRBD1 TRBJ1-4 TRBV5-6 TGTGCCAGCAGCTCCCAGGGGGCGGGTAATGAAAAACTGTTTTTT CASSSQGAGNEKLFF
NA TRBD2 TRBJ2-7 TRBV28 TGTGCCAGTCTCGAACGGGGGGACCCCTACGAGCAGTACTTC CASLERGDPYEQYF
NA NA TRBJ1-2 TRBV30 TGTGCCTGGAACAGGGTCGATGGCTACACCTTC CAWNRVDGYTF
NA TRBD1 TRBJ1-2 TRBV2 TGTGCCAGCAGTGTCGGACAGGGGGTTGGCTACACCTTC CASSVGQGVGYTF
NA NA TRBJ2-3 TRBV9 TGTGCCAGCAGCGTAGCTACAGATACGCAGTATTTT CASSVATDTQYF
NA NA TRBJ1-2 TRBV5-1 TGCGCCAGCAGCTTGGCGGGGGAGAACTATGGCTACACCTTC CASSLAGENYGYTF
NA TRBD2 TRBJ2-5 TRBV4-1 TGCGCCAGCAGCCATCAACTAGCGGGAGCAAAAGAGACCCAGTACTTC CASSHQLAGAKETQYF
few NA TRBJ1-1 TRBV28 TGTGCCAGCAGTCCACCGGACAGCATGAACACTGAAGCTTTCTTT CASSPPDSMNTEAFF
NA NA TRBJ2-7 TRBV19 TGTGCCAGTAGTTCTTACTCCGGGCGACCGACCTACGAGCAGTACTTC CASSSYSGRPTYEQYF
NA NA TRBJ2-1 TRBV7-9 TGTGCCAGCAGCCCCTTCCAGGGAAGAGTAAGGCCTAGTGATGAGCAGTTCTTC CASSPFQGRVRPSDEQFF
NA NA TRBJ2-7 TRBV14 TGTGCCAGCAGCCAATGGCGGGACAGCCTATACGAGCAGTACTTC CASSQWRDSLYEQYF
NA NA TRBJ1-5 TRBV19 TGTGCCAGTAGTATAACGAGGGACAATCAGCCCCAGCATTTT CASSITRDNQPQHF
NA TRBD2 TRBJ2-1 TRBV7-3 TGTGCCAGCAGCTTAACGGGTAGCGGGAGGTTTCGAGGTCCCAATGAGCAGTTCTTC CASSLTGSGRFRGPNEQFF
NA NA TRBJ2-3 TRBV9 TGTGCCAGCAGCGACGGATACGGCACAGATACGCAGTATTTT CASSDGYGTDTQYF
NA TRBD2 TRBJ2-1 TRBV7-3 TGTGCCAGCAGCTTAAAACTAGCGGGAGCCAATGAGCAGTTCTTC CASSLKLAGANEQFF
once NA TRBJ2-3 TRBV29-1 TGCAGCGTAACCTTTTCTAGCACAGATACGCAGTATTTT CSVTFSSTDTQYF
NA TRBD2 TRBJ2-7 TRBV28 TGTGCCAGCAGTACACCGGGACTAGCGGGGCGAGTGGGGCGGTACGAGCAGTACTTC CASSTPGLAGRVGRYEQYF
NA NA TRBJ2-4 TRBV2 TGTGCCAGCAGTGAAGAACTAGCCAAAAACATTCAGTACTTC CASSEELAKNIQYF
NA NA TRBJ1-3 TRBV7-3 TGTGCCAGCAGCTTACGGGGGGGATCTGGAAACACCATATATTTT CASSLRGGSGNTIYF
NA NA TRBJ1-4 TRBV7-9 TGTGCCAGCAGCCACATGACGGATGGTAATGAAAAACTGTTTTTT CASSHMTDGNEKLFF
NA NA TRBJ2-1 TRBV7-2 TGTGCCAGCAGCTTACCCCCCCGAGGGCAGTTCTTC CASSLPPRGQFF
NA NA TRBJ2-7 TRBV6-5 TGTGCCAGCAGTCAGGGACGGGCCTACGAGCAGTACTTC CASSQGRAYEQYF
NA TRBD2 TRBJ2-2 TRBV2 TGTGCCAGCATCACTAGCGGGGATGAGAACACCGGGGAGCTGTTTTTT CASITSGDENTGELFF
NA NA TRBJ2-7 TRBV27 TGTGCCAGCAGAGGGGGACACAGAGACTACGAGCAGTACTTC CASRGGHRDYEQYF
NA NA TRBJ2-5 TRBV6-5 TGTGCCAGCAGTTACGTAGGACAGGGAGGGGAGACCCAGTACTTC CASSYVGQGGETQYF
NA NA TRBJ2-5 TRBV11-3 TGTGCCAGCAGCTTAGGAACTAGTGAGCAAGAGACCCAGTACTTC CASSLGTSEQETQYF
once TRBD2 TRBJ2-2 TRBV7-2 TGTGCCAGCAGCCCCTTCCGTATAAGCGGGGGAAACACCGGGGAGCTGTTTTTT CASSPFRISGGNTGELFF